This T cell receptor beta chain was recovered during a study of blood T cell repertoires in COVID-19. Produced via immunoSEQ multiplex PCR; TCRdb's table is partial and in-frame only. The sample records 130,000 to 150,000 clones, approximately 90% being singletons. V lost 2 bases and J 1 base, leaving 10 bases between the germline ends. This CDR3 contains 15 residues. Germline values: CDR1 MNHEY, CDR2 SVGEGT. V is TRBV6-2 or TRBV6-3 and J is TRBJ2-3; D is perhaps TRBD2 (5 bases). The sample consisted of peripheral blood. The receptor was derived from a human donor in a cohort sampled during active COVID-19. Written as DNA, the CDR3 is TGTGCCAGCAGTTACCTGGAGGCAGGCACAGATACGCAGTATTTT. It is translated as CASSYLEAGTDTQYF.